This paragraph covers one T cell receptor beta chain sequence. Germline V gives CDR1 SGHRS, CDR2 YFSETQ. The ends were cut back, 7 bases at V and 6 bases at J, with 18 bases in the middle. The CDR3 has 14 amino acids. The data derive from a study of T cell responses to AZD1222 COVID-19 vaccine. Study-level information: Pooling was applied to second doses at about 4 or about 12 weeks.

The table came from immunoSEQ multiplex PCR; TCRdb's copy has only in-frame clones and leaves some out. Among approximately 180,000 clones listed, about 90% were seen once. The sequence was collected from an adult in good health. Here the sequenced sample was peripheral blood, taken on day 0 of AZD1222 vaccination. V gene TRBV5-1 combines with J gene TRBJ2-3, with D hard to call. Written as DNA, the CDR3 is TGCGCCAGCCAGGTAGAACCCACGTTTGATACGCAGTATTTT. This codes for CASQVEPTFDTQYF.